The clone carrying this T cell receptor (beta chain) was seen just once. Its antigen is not identified. TCRdb's copy holds only in-frame clones and misses some; the assay was immunoSEQ multiplex PCR. The table records about 55,000 clones, about 85% of them present only once. These data come from a study of a mutant IDH1 vaccine in newly diagnosed glioma. Specified time point: week 35, safety follow-up. Vaccination used 300 ug of mutant IDH1 20-mer peptide per dose, with topical imiquimod. Deletions cut 2 bases from V and 3 bases from J, with 7 bases between. Germline loops: CDR1 MGHRA, CDR2 YSYEKL. The CDR3 runs 13 residues.

This material consisted of PBMCs, taken from a glioma patient whose treatment included an IDH1 peptide vaccine. This receptor was taken from a woman under 30 with glioma. V is TRBV4-1 and J is TRBJ1-1; D remains ambiguous. CDR3 amino acids: CASSQLGYTEAFF. Written as DNA, the CDR3 is TGCGCCAGCAGCCAACTGGGATACACTGAAGCTTTCTTT.